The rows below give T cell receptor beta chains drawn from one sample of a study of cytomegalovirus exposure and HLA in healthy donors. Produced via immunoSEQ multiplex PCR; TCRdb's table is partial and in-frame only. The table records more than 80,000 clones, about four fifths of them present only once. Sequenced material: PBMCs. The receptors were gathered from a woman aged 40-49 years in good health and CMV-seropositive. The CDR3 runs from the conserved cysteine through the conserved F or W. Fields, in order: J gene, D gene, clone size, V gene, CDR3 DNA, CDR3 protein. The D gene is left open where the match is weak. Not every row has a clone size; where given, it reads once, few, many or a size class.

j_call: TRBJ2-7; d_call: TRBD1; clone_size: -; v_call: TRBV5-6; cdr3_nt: TGTGCCAGCACATGGGGACAGGGAGATAGAGGGTACTTC; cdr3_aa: CASTWGQGDRGYF
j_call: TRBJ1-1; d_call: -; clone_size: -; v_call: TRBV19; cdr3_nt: TGTGCCAGCTTACAATGGGGGGGGGCACATGCTGAAGCTTTCTTT; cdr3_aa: CASLQWGGAHAEAFF
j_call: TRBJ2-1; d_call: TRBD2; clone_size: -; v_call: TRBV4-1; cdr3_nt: TGCGCCAGCAGCCGGGCTAGCGGAAACTACAATGAGCAGTTCTTC; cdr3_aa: CASSRASGNYNEQFF
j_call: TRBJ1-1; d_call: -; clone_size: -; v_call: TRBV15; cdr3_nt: TGTGCCACCAGCAGAGCCGGGGGCACTGAAGCTTTCTTT; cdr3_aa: CATSRAGGTEAFF
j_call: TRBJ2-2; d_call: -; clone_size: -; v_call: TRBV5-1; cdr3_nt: TGCGCCAGCAGCTTGCTACAGGCCAACACCGGGGAGCTGTTTTTT; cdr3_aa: CASSLLQANTGELFF
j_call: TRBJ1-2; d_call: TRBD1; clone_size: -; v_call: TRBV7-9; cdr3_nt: TGTGCCAGCAGAATGACAGGGGAGGGCTATGGCTACACCTTC; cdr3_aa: CASRMTGEGYGYTF
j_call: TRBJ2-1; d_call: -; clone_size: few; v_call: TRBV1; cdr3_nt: TGCACCAGCATCAATAGCGGGGAGCGGGGTAGGGATGAGCAGTTCTTC; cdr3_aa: CTSINSGERGRDEQFF
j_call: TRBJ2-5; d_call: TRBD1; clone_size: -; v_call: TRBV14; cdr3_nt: TGTGCCAGCAGCCGACTAGGACAGGGAAGAGAAGAGACCCAGTACTTC; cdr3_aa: CASSRLGQGREETQYF
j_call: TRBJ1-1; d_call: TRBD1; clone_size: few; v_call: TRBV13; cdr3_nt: TGTGCCAGCAGCCTGGACAGGGCCACTGAAGCTTTCTTT; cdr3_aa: CASSLDRATEAFF
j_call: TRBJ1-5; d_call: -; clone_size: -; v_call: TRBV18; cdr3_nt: TGTGCCAGCTCACCGCCGGGACGGGGGAATCAGCCCCAGCATTTT; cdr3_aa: CASSPPGRGNQPQHF
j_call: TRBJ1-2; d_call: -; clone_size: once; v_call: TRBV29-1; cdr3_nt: TGCAGCGTTGAAGATAGCGCAAACTACGGCTACACCTTC; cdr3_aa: CSVEDSANYGYTF
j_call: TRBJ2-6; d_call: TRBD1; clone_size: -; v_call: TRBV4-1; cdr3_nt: TGCGCCAGCAGCCAAGAAGGCAGGGGGCCCTCTGGGGCCAACGTCCTGACTTTC; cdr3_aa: CASSQEGRGPSGANVLTF
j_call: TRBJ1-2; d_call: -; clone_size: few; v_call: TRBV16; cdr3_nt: TGTGCCAGCAGTCCCGACAGGAACTATGGCTACACCTTC; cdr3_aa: CASSPDRNYGYTF
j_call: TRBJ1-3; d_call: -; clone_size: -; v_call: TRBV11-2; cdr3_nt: TGTGCCAGCAGCTTGGACAGCTACTCTGGAAACACCATATATTTT; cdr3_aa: CASSLDSYSGNTIYF
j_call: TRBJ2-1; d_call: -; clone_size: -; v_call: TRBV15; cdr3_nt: TGTGCCACCAGCAGAGCCCGGCGGACTCACAATGAGCAGTTCTTC; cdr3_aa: CATSRARRTHNEQFF
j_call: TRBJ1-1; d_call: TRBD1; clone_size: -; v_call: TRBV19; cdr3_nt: TGTGCCAGTAGTAGACAGGGTATGAACACTGAAGCTTTCTTT; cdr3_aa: CASSRQGMNTEAFF
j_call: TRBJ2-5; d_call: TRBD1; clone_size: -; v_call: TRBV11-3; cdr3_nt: TGTGCCAGCAGCTTAGAGGGGAGAGGGGGCGAAGAGACCCAGTACTTC; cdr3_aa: CASSLEGRGGEETQYF
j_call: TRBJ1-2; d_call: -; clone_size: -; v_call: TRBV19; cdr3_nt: TGTGCCAGTAGTACGTGGGCCTTAATTGGCTACACCTTC; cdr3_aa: CASSTWALIGYTF
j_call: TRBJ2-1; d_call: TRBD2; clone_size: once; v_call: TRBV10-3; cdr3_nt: TGTGCCATCAGCCTTGGACTAGCGGGATCCTACAATGAGCAGTTCTTC; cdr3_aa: CAISLGLAGSYNEQFF
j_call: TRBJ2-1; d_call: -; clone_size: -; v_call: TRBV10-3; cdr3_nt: TGTGCCATCACCATGGACAGCTCCTACAATGAGCAGTTCTTC; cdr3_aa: CAITMDSSYNEQFF
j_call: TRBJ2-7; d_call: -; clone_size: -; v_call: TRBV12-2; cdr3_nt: TGTGCAAGTCGCTTAGTGAGCCGGGACAGGGGTGGCCACGAGCAGTACTTC; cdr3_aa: CASRLVSRDRGGHEQYF
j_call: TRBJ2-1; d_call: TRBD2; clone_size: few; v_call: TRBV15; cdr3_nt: TGTGCCACCAGCAGAGAATGGGACTACGAGCAGTTCTTC; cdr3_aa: CATSREWDYEQFF
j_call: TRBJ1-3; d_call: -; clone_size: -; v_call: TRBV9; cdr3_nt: TGCGCCAGCAGCCTCGGCGGAAGAGAGGGAGCCATATATTTT; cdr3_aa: CASSLGGREGAIYF
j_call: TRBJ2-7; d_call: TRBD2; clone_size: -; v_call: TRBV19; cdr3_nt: TGTGCCAGTAGTCCACGACTAGCGGGAGGGCGGGGAGGATACGAGCAGTACTTC; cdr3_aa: CASSPRLAGGRGGYEQYF